The next 22 T cell receptor beta chains were all read from a single sample in a study of T cell responses to AZD1222 COVID-19 vaccine (dated by TCRdb to the early 2020s). The library relied on the immunoSEQ multiplex PCR assay. Drawn from immuneACCESS, this table holds only the in-frame rearrangements with V and J called that TCRdb kept. Clones are partly lost; checked studies trace under half to an unresolved V gene and leave the rest unexplained. For this sample there are 150,000 or so clones; less than 95% appear just once. About 6% of the sample goes to the ten largest clones. The time point label corresponds to: about 28 days (+/-7) after the second vaccine dose. Sequences were derived from peripheral blood, sampled 28 days after the second AZD1222 dose. The receptors here all came from an adult who received the AZD1222 COVID-19 vaccine.

This chain joins TRBV6-1 and TRBJ1-2; D is unclear. This CDR3 contains 16 residues. V lost 1 base to trimming and J lost 4 bases, with 16 bases between them. Germline CDR1 reads MNHNS; CDR2 reads SASEGT. The CDR3 nucleotides read TGTGCCAGCAGTGAAGTGTGGGGTTCAAATGGCTATGGCTACACCTTC. It translates to CASSEVWGSNGYGYTF.

The J gene is TRBJ2-5, the V gene TRBV18; 8 bases agree with TRBD1. CDR3 length: 13 residues. With V trimmed by 6 bases and J by 5 bases, 5 bases remained unmatched. Germline V gene sequence: CDR1 KGHSH, CDR2 LQKENI. The CDR3 region is CASSRTGSETQYF. The CDR3 nucleotides are TGTGCCAGCTCCCGGACAGGGAGCGAGACCCAGTACTTC.

The CDR3 here is CASSRHGQETQYF. The DNA of the CDR3 is TGTGCCAGCAGCCGACATGGCCAAGAGACCCAGTACTTC. The J gene is TRBJ2-5, the V gene TRBV7-9; D gene unclear. V lost 5 bases, J lost 1 base, and 8 bases lay in between. Looked up from germline, CDR1 is SEHNR and CDR2 is FQNEAQ (reference sequence). The CDR3 is made up of 13 amino acids.

V usage is TRBV7-2 and J usage is TRBJ2-3; 14 positions match TRBD2. V gave up 4 bases and J gave up 4 bases; unmatched junction bases: 4. Germline loops: CDR1 SGHTA, CDR2 FQGNSA. The CDR3 spans 16 residues. The CDR3 coding sequence is TGTGCCAGCAGCTCTTGGACTAGCGGGAGGCCAGATACGCAGTATTTT. Translation gives CASSSWTSGRPDTQYF.

V is TRBV7-2 and J is TRBJ1-3; D remains unclear. The CDR3 totals 15 residues. The V gene lost 5 bases and the J gene lost 1 base, with 12 bases spanning the gap. CDR1 is SGHTA and CDR2 is FQGNSA in the germline V gene. DNA for the CDR3: TGTGCCAGCAGCGCCGATTGGGGTTCTGGAAACACCATATATTTT. It translates to CASSADWGSGNTIYF.

As to this clone: Other DNA variants within this sample encode the same CDR3. This chain links TRBV2 with TRBJ2-5, with D possibly TRBD1 on 5 matching bases. V lost 3 bases to trimming and J lost 5 bases, with 7 bases between them. Germline CDR1 reads SNHLY; CDR2 reads FYNNEI. This CDR3 region has 12 residues. DNA of the CDR3: TGTGCCAGCAGTGAGGGGCGGGAGACCCAGTACTTC. This sequence encodes CASSEGRETQYF.

This chain joins TRBV10-2 and TRBJ1-6, with 7 bases fitting TRBD1. CDR1 WSHSY and CDR2 SAAADI come from the germline V gene. CDR3 length: 16 amino acids. V dropped 7 bases and J dropped 4; count of bases not matched to a gene: 10. The CDR3 DNA sequence: TGCGCCAGCACCAGAGAGGGGGCCCCTTATAATTCACCCCTCCACTTT. Translating gives CASTREGAPYNSPLHF.

This clone was counted between two and nine times. The V call is TRBV3-1 (or the pseudogene TRBV3-2), the J call TRBJ1-4; 9 bases are a match to TRBD1. The CDR3 contains 16 residues. Per the germline V gene, CDR1 is LGHDT and CDR2 is YNNKEL (reference sequence). V was pared by 0 bases and J by 9 bases, with 8 bases of the junction left unmatched. CDR3 in DNA: TGTGCCAGCAGCCAAGAGTACGGGACAGGGATGAAAAAACTGTTTTTT. Translating gives CASSQEYGTGMKKLFF.

This sequence joins TRBV5-6 and TRBJ2-2, with no clear D. CDR3 length: 13 residues. V lost 0 bases to trimming and J lost 4 bases, with 4 bases between them. Germline CDR1 SGHDT, CDR2 YYEEEE. The CDR3 spells CASSLGRTGELFF. The CDR3 region has the DNA TGTGCCAGCAGCTTGGGGCGCACCGGGGAGCTGTTTTTT.

The chain links TRBV2 to TRBJ1-6; TRBD1 aligns across 12 bases. Germline V lookup: CDR1 SNHLY, CDR2 FYNNEI. The CDR3 length is 16 residues. J lost 9 bases, V lost 5 bases, and 8 bases had no gene match. DNA for the CDR3: TGTGCCAGCAGTCTCGGGACAGGGGGCGCGTCTTCACCCCTCCACTTT. Translated, it gives CASSLGTGGASSPLHF.

The rearrangement uses TRBV5-4 and TRBJ1-3, with D uncertain. CDR3 size: 14 residues. V was shortened by 0 bases and J by 2 bases, with 6 bases between the two germline ends. Germline V gene lookup returns CDR1 SGHNT and CDR2 YYREEE (reference sequence). The CDR3 nucleotides read TGTGCCAGCAGCTTGGAGTCAACTGGAAACACCATATATTTT. The encoded protein is CASSLESTGNTIYF.

The V and J genes are TRBV7-2 and TRBJ2-7; unclear D gene. The CDR3 consists of 15 residues. The V end was cut by 0 bases, the J end by 3 bases, with 12 bases between. The germline V gene encodes CDR1 SGHTA and CDR2 FQGNSA. The CDR3 loop is CASSLAMGGDYEQYF. In DNA, the CDR3 is TGTGCCAGCAGCTTAGCTATGGGCGGAGACTACGAGCAGTACTTC.

This chain links TRBV30 with TRBJ1-5; no clear D. The CDR3 sequence is 13 residues long. Per the germline V gene, CDR1 is GTSNPN and CDR2 is SVGIG (reference sequence). The V and J ends lost 2 bases and 5 bases respectively, with 10 bases between them. For the CDR3, the DNA is TGTGCCTGGAGTTTAATCGGGGATCAGCCCCAGCATTTT. It yields the protein CAWSLIGDQPQHF.

The V and J genes are TRBV7-9 and TRBJ2-3; D gene ambiguous. The CDR3 runs to 14 residues. With 0 bases removed from V and 4 bases from J, the gap between germline ends came to 8 bases. Germline lookup yields CDR1 SEHNR and CDR2 FQNEAQ (reference sequence). CDR3 nucleotide sequence: TGTGCCAGCAGCTTAGCTAGCTCGGCAGATACGCAGTATTTT. Protein sequence: CASSLASSADTQYF.

This CDR3 reads CASSTPLQGGTAKNIQYF. The CDR3 nucleotides are TGTGCCAGTAGTACCCCGCTACAGGGTGGTACTGCCAAAAACATTCAGTACTTC. The J gene is TRBJ2-4, the V gene TRBV19, with D possibly matching TRBD1 (6 bases). Germline V gives CDR1 LNHDA, CDR2 SQIVND (reference sequence). With 4 bases removed from V and 1 base from J, the gap between germline ends came to 20 bases. This CDR3 contains 18 residues. The full variable domain, with the rest looked up from reference TRBV19 and TRBJ2-4, is DGGITQSPKYLFRKEGQNVTLSCEQNLNHDAMYWYRQDPGQGLRLIYYSQIVNDFQKGDIAEGYSVSREKKESFPLTVTSAQKNPTAFYLCASSTPLQGGTAKNIQYFGAGTRLSVL.

The chain's CDR3 is CASSPGQDRRNAEAFF. CDR3 sequence (DNA): TGTGCCAGCAGCCCGGGACAGGACCGGCGAAACGCTGAAGCTTTCTTT. The genes are TRBV14 and TRBJ1-1; 8 bases match TRBD1. Trimming cost V 4 bases and J 6 bases; bases outside gene matches: 13. CDR1 and CDR2 from the germline V gene are SGHDN and FVKESK. CDR3 length equals 16 residues.

The rearrangement links TRBV28 to TRBJ1-5; 8 positions agree with TRBD1. Germline-derived CDR1 and CDR2 are MDHEN and SYDVKM. After removal of 4 bases from V and 7 bases from J, the junction contained 6 bases not matched to a gene. The CDR3 length is 14 residues. The CDR3 region has the DNA TGTGCCAGCAGTTCCGGGACAGGCTGGCAGCCCCAGCATTTT. It is translated as CASSSGTGWQPQHF.

The gene calls are TRBV18 and TRBJ1-3; 8 bases line up with TRBD1. V lost 3 bases to trimming and J lost 0 bases; unmatched junction nucleotides: 7. This CDR3 has 17 amino acids. Germline V gene data show CDR1 as KGHSH and CDR2 as LQKENI. The CDR3 DNA follows: TGTGCCAGCTCACCCCCGGGGACAGGCAACTCTGGAAACACCATATATTTT. It translates to CASSPPGTGNSGNTIYF.

This clone has just a few counts. The J gene is TRBJ1-2, the V gene TRBV7-2, with 9 bases that match TRBD1. The CDR3 consists of 16 residues. Per the germline V gene, CDR1 is SGHTA and CDR2 is FQGNSA. The J segment lost 8 bases and the V segment lost 0 bases, leaving 10 bases of the junction unmatched. The CDR3: CASSLAGGQGKNGYTF. The CDR3, as DNA: TGTGCCAGCAGCTTAGCGGGGGGACAGGGAAAAAACGGCTACACCTTC.

The V and J genes are TRBV6-2 or TRBV6-3 and TRBJ1-6; 11 bases are a match to TRBD1. CDR1 MNHEY and CDR2 SVGEGT come from the germline V gene. Unmatched junction bases numbered 11, after V lost 4 bases and J lost 9 bases. The CDR3 has 17 amino acids. CDR3 sequence: CASSSDRGLLGTSPLHF. Here the CDR3 DNA reads TGTGCCAGCAGTTCGGACAGGGGGCTGTTGGGTACTTCACCCCTCCACTTT.

The chain's CDR3 is CSALQYNEQFF. The CDR3 DNA is TGCAGTGCTTTACAATACAATGAGCAGTTCTTC. This rearrangement joins TRBV20-1 to TRBJ2-1; no definite D call. The ends were cut back, 5 bases at V and 4 bases at J, with 6 bases in the middle. The germline gives CDR1 DFQATT, CDR2 SNEGSKA (reference sequence). The CDR3 consists of 11 residues.

V is TRBV7-9 and J is TRBJ2-1, with unresolved D. Trimming removed 2 bases at V and 3 bases at J, with 8 bases between. Germline values: CDR1 SEHNR, CDR2 FQNEAQ (reference sequence). CDR3 length: 14 amino acids. CDR3 DNA sequence: TGTGCCAGCAGCTTAACGGGCGTCTACAATGAGCAGTTCTTC. This translates into CASSLTGVYNEQFF.